Shown below are 7 T cell receptor beta chains from a single sample sequenced in a study of shared clonotypes between healthy human individuals. Generated by immunoSEQ multiplex PCR, the TCRdb table keeps only in-frame clones and is missing some. The sample has roughly 2.5 million clones, around nine tenths seen once. Sequencing was performed on naive CD4+ T cells sorted from blood. Subset in this sample: CD45RA+ positively selected. The receptors here all came from a young man in good health.

The chain joins TRBV18 to TRBJ2-7; possible D gene TRBD1, 6 bases. In germline, CDR1 is KGHSH, CDR2 LQKENI. The CDR3 spans 16 residues. Trimming shortened V by 0 bases and J by 5 bases, and 17 bases separated the two germline ends. As DNA, the CDR3 is TGTGCCAGCTCACCACCGGGGGCAGGCCGGAAGAACGAGCAGTACTTC. Its protein is CASSPPGAGRKNEQYF.

Worth noting for this clone: The sample carries other DNA sequences with the same CDR3. V is TRBV10-3 and J is TRBJ2-5; no clear D. V was trimmed by 4 bases and J by 2 bases, leaving 5 bases between them. Germline assignment: CDR1 ENHRY and CDR2 SYGVKD. The CDR3 is 12 residues long. The CDR3 reads CAISGVQETQYF. The CDR3 region has the DNA TGTGCCATCAGTGGGGTTCAAGAGACCCAGTACTTC.

The CDR3 loop reads CASTPRFYADTQYF. The CDR3 DNA follows: TGTGCCAGCACGCCTAGGTTCTACGCAGATACGCAGTATTTT. The V and J genes are TRBV2 and TRBJ2-3; no clear D gene. V lost 7 bases and J 4 bases, leaving 15 bases between the germline ends. The CDR3 runs 14 residues. Looked up from germline, CDR1 is SNHLY and CDR2 is FYNNEI.

The chain uses TRBV18 and TRBJ1-1; no firm D call. V was cut by 3 bases and J by 11 bases, with 16 bases left in between. The CDR3 is made up of 13 amino acids. The germline V gene has CDR1 KGHSH and CDR2 LQKENI. CDR3 protein: CASSPGLLGQAFF. The CDR3 DNA follows: TGTGCCAGCTCACCCGGACTACTCGGGCAGGCTTTCTTT.

This rearrangement joins TRBV19 to TRBJ1-5; weak D call: TRBD1 (6 bases). There are 15 residues in the CDR3. CDR1 is LNHDA and CDR2 is SQIVND in the germline V gene (reference sequence). Trimming took 2 bases from V and 6 from J, leaving 14 bases between them. The CDR3 DNA reads as TGTGCCAGTAGTATAACCAGGGGCGGCAGTCAGCCCCAGCATTTT. Its protein is CASSITRGGSQPQHF.

V gene TRBV4-1 combines with J gene TRBJ2-6; the D call may be TRBD1 or TRBD2 (6 bases each). This CDR3 spans 17 amino acids. CDR1 and CDR2 (germline): MGHRA, YSYEKL. V lost 4 bases to trimming and J lost 2 bases, with 15 bases between them. The DNA for the CDR3 is TGCGCCAGCAGCCGAGGGGGAGGAGGCCCTGGGGCCAACGTCCTGACTTTC. This sequence encodes CASSRGGGGPGANVLTF.

A remark on this clone: Other DNA sequences in this sample translate to the same CDR3. The chain is built from TRBV7-2 and TRBJ2-1; 11 nucleotides agree with TRBD2. Per the germline V gene, CDR1 is SGHTA and CDR2 is FQGNSA. Germline trimming cut 2 bases from V and 2 bases from J; bases unmatched to any gene: 2. The length of the CDR3 is 16 residues. This chain's CDR3 is CASSLLAGGTYNEQFF. For the CDR3, the DNA is TGTGCCAGCAGCTTACTAGCGGGAGGAACCTACAATGAGCAGTTCTTC.